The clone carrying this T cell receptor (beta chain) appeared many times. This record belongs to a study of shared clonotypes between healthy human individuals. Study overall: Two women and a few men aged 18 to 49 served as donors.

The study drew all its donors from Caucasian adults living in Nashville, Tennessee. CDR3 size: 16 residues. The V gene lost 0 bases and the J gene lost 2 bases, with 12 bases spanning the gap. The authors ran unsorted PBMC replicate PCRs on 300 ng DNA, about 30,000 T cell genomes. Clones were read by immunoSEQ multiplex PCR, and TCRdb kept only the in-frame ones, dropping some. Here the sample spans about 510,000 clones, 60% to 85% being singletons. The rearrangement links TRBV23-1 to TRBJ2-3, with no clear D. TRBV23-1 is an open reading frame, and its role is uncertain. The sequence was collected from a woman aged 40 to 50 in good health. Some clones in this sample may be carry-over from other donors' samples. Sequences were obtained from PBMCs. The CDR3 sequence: CASSQSRQPPTDTQYF. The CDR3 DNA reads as TGCGCCAGCAGTCAATCAAGGCAGCCTCCCACAGATACGCAGTATTTT.